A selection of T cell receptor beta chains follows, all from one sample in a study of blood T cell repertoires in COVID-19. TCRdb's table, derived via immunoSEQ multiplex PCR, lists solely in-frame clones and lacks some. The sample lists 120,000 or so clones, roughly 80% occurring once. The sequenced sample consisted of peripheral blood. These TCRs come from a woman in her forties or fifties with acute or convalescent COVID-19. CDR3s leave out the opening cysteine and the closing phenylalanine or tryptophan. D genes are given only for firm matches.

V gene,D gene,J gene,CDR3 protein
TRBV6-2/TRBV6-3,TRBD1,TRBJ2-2,ASSRQGALTGELF
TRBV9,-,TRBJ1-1,ASNQAPNTEAF
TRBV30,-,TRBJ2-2,AWSPAGWTGELF
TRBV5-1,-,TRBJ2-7,ASSPASYEQY
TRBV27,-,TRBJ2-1,ASRGTGYNEQF
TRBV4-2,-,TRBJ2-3,ASSQDPTSTDTQY
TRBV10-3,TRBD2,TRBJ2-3,AISESVPGLAGSTDTQY
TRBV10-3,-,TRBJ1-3,AKDSLSGNTIY
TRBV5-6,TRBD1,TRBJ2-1,ASSLAVGQGTYNEQF
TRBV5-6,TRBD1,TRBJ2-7,ASSSFFGTGPYEQY
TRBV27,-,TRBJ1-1,ASSFGGMNTEAF
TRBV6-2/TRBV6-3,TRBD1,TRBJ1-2,ASSSLATGDGYGYT
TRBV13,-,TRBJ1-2,ASSFKRQPLLF
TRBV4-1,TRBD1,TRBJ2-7,ASSQGERGRYEQY
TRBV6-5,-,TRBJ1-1,ATSAGRVPAAEAF
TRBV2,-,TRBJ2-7,ASGRGANYEQY
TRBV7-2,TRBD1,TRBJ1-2,ASSPGQGRNGYT
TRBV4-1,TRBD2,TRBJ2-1,ASSQRAGVVGEQF
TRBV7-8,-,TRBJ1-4,ASSIGQFHEKLF
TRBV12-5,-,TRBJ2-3,ASGSTELDTQY
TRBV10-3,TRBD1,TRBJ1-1,AISMRTGVDTEAF
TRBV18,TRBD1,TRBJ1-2,ASSPRGQGAYGYT